The next 14 T cell receptor beta chains were all read from a single sample in a study of blood T cell repertoires in COVID-19. Using immunoSEQ multiplex PCR, the repertoire was profiled, and TCRdb retains in-frame clones only, with some absent. The sample has 150,000 or so clones; approximately 78% are singletons. Sample: peripheral blood. These receptors originate from a human donor with acute or convalescent COVID-19. The donor label of this sample is uncertain.

This chain uses TRBV6-5 with TRBJ1-3, with TRBD1 as a possible D gene (6 bases). Trimming left V 7 bases short and J 2 bases short, with 15 bases between. Germline V gene data show CDR1 as MNHEY and CDR2 as SVGAGI. This CDR3 is 15 amino acids long. CDR3 nucleotide sequence: TGTGCCAGCAAAAAGGACAGCGCGACTGGAAACACCATATATTTT. This encodes CASKKDSATGNTIYF.

The chain joins TRBV6-1 to TRBJ1-1; TRBD1 might be the D (6 bases). Trimming cost V 3 bases and J 13 bases, with 21 bases left between them. This CDR3 spans 14 amino acids. Germline V lookup: CDR1 MNHNS, CDR2 SASEGT. The CDR3 nucleotides are TGTGCCAGCAGTGAGGAACGAGGGGGACCTATGGGTTTCTTT. Protein product: CASSEERGGPMGFF.

The V gene is TRBV29-1, the J gene TRBJ1-5, with 12 bases aligning to TRBD1. V lost 4 bases, J lost 5 bases, and 6 bases stayed unmatched. The CDR3 extends over 15 amino acids. The germline gives CDR1 SQVTM, CDR2 ANQGSEA. CDR3 in amino acids: CSVAHGTGGHQPQHF. The DNA of the CDR3 is TGCAGCGTTGCCCACGGGACAGGGGGCCATCAGCCCCAGCATTTT.

V and J are TRBV6-5 and TRBJ1-1, with TRBD1 matching over 10 bases. The germline V gene encodes CDR1 MNHEY and CDR2 SVGAGI. Trimming removed 5 bases from V and 8 bases from J; junction bases left unmatched: 5. The CDR3 loop spans 13 amino acids. CDR3 residues: CASSRDRGQEAFF. CDR3 DNA sequence: TGTGCCAGCAGTCGGGACAGGGGACAGGAAGCTTTCTTT.

The CDR3 sequence: CASSLGQAVSGNTIYF. CDR3 in DNA: TGTGCCAGCAGCTTAGGACAGGCCGTTTCTGGAAACACCATATATTTT. The rearrangement links TRBV7-9 to TRBJ1-3; D possibly corresponds to TRBD1 (6 bases). V gave up 1 base and J gave up 1 base, with 11 bases separating them. In germline, CDR1 is SEHNR, CDR2 FQNEAQ (reference sequence). The CDR3 contains 16 residues.

This clone came up a few times. The CDR3 DNA is TGCGCCAGCAGCTTGGCCGCGTCGGGGACCGGGGAGCTGTTTTTT. Amino acids: CASSLAASGTGELFF. V is TRBV5-1 and J is TRBJ2-2, with D perhaps TRBD2 (5 bases). This CDR3 is 15 amino acids long. Per germline, CDR1 SGHRS and CDR2 YFSETQ. Trimming shortened V by 0 bases and J by 5 bases, and 11 bases separated the two germline ends.

As for this clone: A clone one base away is much larger, so this may be a read error. This sample also contains other DNA sequences that code for the same CDR3. The chain employs TRBV29-1 and TRBJ2-2, with 8 bases identical to TRBD2. V gave up 6 bases and J gave up 4 bases; unmatched junction bases: 10. CDR1 and CDR2 from the germline V gene are SQVTM and ANQGSEA. CDR3 size: 15 residues. CDR3 in DNA: TGCAGCGTCCGACGGGGGGGGCAGGGCACCGGGGAGCTGTTTTTT. It is translated as CSVRRGGQGTGELFF.

The chain recombines TRBV20-1 with TRBJ2-3, with a possible D match to TRBD2 (6 bases). CDR3 length: 15 residues. From germline, CDR1 is DFQATT and CDR2 SNEGSKA (reference sequence). V lost 3 bases to trimming and J lost 2 bases, with 15 bases between them. The CDR3: CSASLPGGPTDTQYF. Written as DNA, the CDR3 is TGCAGTGCTAGTCTTCCCGGGGGTCCCACAGATACGCAGTATTTT.

CDR3 region: CASSRDINNEQFF. The DNA for the CDR3 is TGCGCCAGCAGTAGGGACATCAACAATGAGCAGTTCTTC. The V gene is TRBV10-1, the J gene TRBJ2-1; tentatively, D is TRBD1 (6 bases). V gave up 5 bases and J gave up 5 bases, with 10 bases separating them. The CDR3 length is 13 residues. The germline gives CDR1 WNHNN, CDR2 SYGVQD (reference sequence).

The chain joins TRBV2 to TRBJ2-5; tentatively, D is TRBD2 (6 bases). This CDR3 spans 17 amino acids. Germline V gene lookup returns CDR1 SNHLY and CDR2 FYNNEI. V was trimmed by 6 bases and J by 3 bases, leaving 23 bases between them. The DNA for the CDR3 is TGTGCCAGCAGCGGGACTGCGTCACACAGACGAGAAGAGACCCAGTACTTC. It codes for CASSGTASHRREETQYF.

Here the CDR3 reads CASRWGGSEAFF. The CDR3 DNA is TGTGCCAGTAGATGGGGCGGATCTGAAGCTTTCTTT. The chain is built from TRBV19 and TRBJ1-1, with D possibly TRBD1 on 5 matching bases. The CDR3 sequence is 12 residues long. Deletions cut 6 bases from V and 6 bases from J, with 11 bases between. Germline V lookup: CDR1 LNHDA, CDR2 SQIVND (reference sequence).

This chain joins TRBV5-1 and TRBJ2-3; no definite D call. With 0 bases removed from V and 4 bases from J, the gap between germline ends came to 9 bases. Germline loops: CDR1 SGHRS, CDR2 YFSETQ. This CDR3 region has 14 residues. The DNA for the CDR3 is TGCGCCAGCAGCTTGGGTAGTTCGGCAGATACGCAGTATTTT. Translating it yields CASSLGSSADTQYF.

This clone was seen ten or more times. The J gene is TRBJ2-3, the V gene TRBV7-6; 9 bases fit TRBD2. Germline CDR1 is SGHVS and CDR2 is FNYEAQ. Trimming took 4 bases from V and 1 from J; bases not matched to a gene: 12. This CDR3 spans 18 amino acids. The CDR3 nucleotides read TGTGCCAGCAGCTCCCGCGGGGGTGAGCGGGGGGGCACAGATACGCAGTATTTT. The encoded protein is CASSSRGGERGGTDTQYF.

The genes are TRBV7-9 and TRBJ2-7, with TRBD1 matching over 9 bases. This CDR3 is built from 14 residues. Trimming cost V 5 bases and J 9 bases; bases outside gene matches: 11. Germline values: CDR1 SEHNR, CDR2 FQNEAQ (reference sequence). This CDR3 is CASSPSGTGLGQYF. CDR3 sequence (DNA): TGTGCCAGCAGCCCCTCCGGGACAGGGTTAGGGCAGTACTTC.